The 9 T cell receptor beta chains given below trace back to one sample, sequenced in a study of CXCR3-negative and CXCR3-positive naive CD8 T cells. The authors prepared UMI-labeled TRB cDNA libraries by 5' RACE. TCRdb reanalyzed the 5' RACE reads, giving one entry per CDR3 protein sequence and no DNA. The specimen's table records some 22,000 distinct CDR3 sequences. The sequencing input was memory CD8+ T cells from blood. These TCRs come from a human donor in good health. Some clones in this sample may be carry-over from other donors' samples.

The chain has TRBV5-5 and TRBJ2-2. Germline CDR1 is SGHKS and CDR2 is YYEKEE (reference sequence). The CDR3 is 15 amino acids. The CDR3 region is CASSEEGSNTGELFF.

The V gene is TRBV28, the J gene TRBJ1-2; the D call from TCRdb, TRBD1, cannot be confirmed without DNA. Germline V gene sequence: CDR1 MDHEN, CDR2 SYDVKM. The CDR3 covers 14 residues. CDR3 residues: CASSPLQINYGYTF.

The chain combines TRBV20-1 with TRBJ2-1; TCRdb gives TRBD2 as the D gene, but with no DNA this cannot be confirmed. The CDR3 sequence is 18 residues long. Germline-derived CDR1 and CDR2 are DFQATT and SNEGSKA (reference sequence). The CDR3 protein is CSARDGLAGTQNYNEQFF.

This rearrangement joins TRBV29-1 to TRBJ2-6. The germline V gene has CDR1 SQVTM and CDR2 ANQGSEA. This CDR3 spans 15 amino acids. CDR3: CSAFLRVSGANVLTF.

V and J are TRBV29-1 and TRBJ2-3; as DNA is missing, the TRBD2 call by TCRdb cannot be tested. Looked up from germline, CDR1 is SQVTM and CDR2 is ANQGSEA. The CDR3 sequence is 19 residues long. This CDR3 reads CSVSGGLAGDKHSGDTQYF.

This chain connects TRBV7-2 to TRBJ2-3; TCRdb lists TRBD1, though no DNA is available to test this call. CDR1 SGHTA and CDR2 FQGNSA come from the germline V gene. The CDR3 sequence is 14 residues long. The CDR3 spells CASSPTGSPDTQYF.

The gene calls are TRBV15 and TRBJ2-5; TCRdb picks TRBD1, but there is no DNA to check that call. Germline V lookup: CDR1 LNHNV, CDR2 YYDKDF (reference sequence). The CDR3 has 12 residues. CDR3 region: CATSSSTGPQYF.

The V call is TRBV28, the J call TRBJ2-5. Germline V CDR1 and CDR2: MDHEN, SYDVKM. The CDR3 contains 12 residues. The CDR3 sequence: CASSYPSETQYF.

The chain links TRBV5-1 to TRBJ2-7; the TRBD1 assignment by TCRdb is unverifiable without DNA. The germline V gene has CDR1 SGHRS and CDR2 YFSETQ. This CDR3 has 15 amino acids. CDR3 region: CASSLAGVNPYEQYF.